This TCR beta chain was identified during a study of T cell responses to AZD1222 COVID-19 vaccine. Study-level points and caveats: Nearly half of spike-specific TCRs reportedly target variant regions that are unmutated in the B.1.351 and B.1.1.7 variants. Donors in the cohort were predominantly white British and more often female, and clonal diversity was possibly underestimated.

V was clipped by 6 bases and J by 3 bases, with 18 bases between them. This CDR3 is built from 15 residues. The germline V gene has CDR1 SGHTA and CDR2 FQGNSA. TCRdb's copy holds only in-frame clones and misses some; the assay was immunoSEQ multiplex PCR. The sample lists more than 85,000 clones; about 90% were seen once. Regarding this clone: Its antigen is unidentified.

This clonotype was obtained from an adult in good health. The chain joins TRBV7-2 to TRBJ2-7, with TRBD2 as a possible D gene (6 bases). Sequences were derived from peripheral blood, sampled on day 0 of AZD1222 vaccination. The CDR3: CASSPLWDSLYEQYF. The CDR3 DNA reads TGTGCCAGCAGTCCTCTTTGGGACTCTCTCTACGAGCAGTACTTC.